This T cell receptor (beta chain) was profiled in a study of Graves' ophthalmopathy and Graves' hyperthyroidism (dated by TCRdb to the late 2010s). Regarding the complete study: Peripheral blood samples were taken at the time of initial diagnosis, before any treatment was given. The study used signatures of the TCR beta repertoire to tell Graves' ophthalmopathy apart from Graves' hyperthyroidism and to predict which patients would progress to ophthalmopathy. An independent validation cohort comprised some 19 hyperthyroidism patients and over 15 patients who later progressed from hyperthyroidism to ophthalmopathy. In 6 or 7 hyperthyroidism patients, T-cell repertoires of thyroid tissue and blood were compared. Following sample collection, hyperthyroidism patients were given methimazole at a starting dose of 30 mg daily, and ophthalmopathy patients were given high-dose intravenous methylprednisolone. In total, under 150 blood samples were TCR-sequenced: fewer than 50 ophthalmopathy, some 72 hyperthyroidism and roughly 17 hyperthyroidism-to-ophthalmopathy patients. To explore V-J signatures distinguishing ophthalmopathy from hyperthyroidism, a discovery set of 100 or so patients (about 41 ophthalmopathy, some 55 stable hyperthyroidism) was enrolled. Points the paper makes about the study in general: Most of the expanded thyroid clonotypes with a frequency above 0.001 were also detected in blood, and it was suggested that the thyroid immune response may be reflected by blood repertoires. The 13-signature model separated ophthalmopathy from stable hyperthyroidism with about 86% sensitivity and almost 84% specificity in cross-validation, and 80%/75% in the test set. Sample size was not predetermined statistically, and investigators were not blinded to group allocation. In validation, the model predicted ophthalmopathy progression with over 60% sensitivity and about 73% specificity; eleven to twelve predicted patients were CT-confirmed with GO in a median of around 6 months.

Including cysteine and phenylalanine, the CDR3 has 13 amino acids. This entry keeps only the CDR3 DNA: 39 bases, framed from base 1. The germline V gene (reference sequence) provides CDR1 DFQATT and CDR2 SNEGSKA. Germline trimming: 5 bases from V, 3 bases from J; junction bases outside gene matches: 3. The ophthalmopathy patients had moderately to severely active disease, with a Clinical Activity Score of 3 or higher, a NOSPECS grade of 4 or higher, and a disease duration of less than 3 months. Anyone with other autoimmune diseases, uncontrolled infections, pregnancy or lactation was excluded from the study. Diagnosis relied on clinical symptoms, serum thyroxine, TRAb, thyroid ultrasound and orbital computed tomography. PBMCs were isolated from more than 9 ml of fresh peripheral blood by Ficoll-Paque density gradient centrifugation. Total RNA was extracted with Trizol reagent and quality-checked on an Agilent 2100 Bioanalyzer.

TCR beta CDR3 regions were amplified from RNA transcripts for repertoire sequencing. A first-round RT-PCR used HTBI primers with the Qiagen OneStep RT-PCR kit, followed by a second-round multiplex PCR, size selection and purification. Libraries were sequenced paired-end with 100 bp reads on an Illumina HiSeq2000. In the original analysis: SOAPnuke was used for read processing, and reads with adapters, uncalled bases, a mean Phred below 15, or no exact constant-primer or identifier match were discarded. COPE v1.2.5 was used to merge the high-quality paired reads. Each unique nucleotide sequence was treated as a clonotype, and MiTCR v1.1 was used to align the clonotypes to the IMGT TRB V, D and J references. Only V-J combinations with frequency above 0.0001 were analysed, covering approximately 99% of repertoires. A TCR clonal expansion and chaos score per V-J combination was defined as the ratio of F50 clonal expansion to chaos observed in the TCRdist matrix. Features were reduced by Welch's t-statistics and random forest to about a dozen V-J combinations, which fed a naive Bayes classifier. The similarity between thyroid and blood repertoires was quantified using the Morisita-Horn index. TCRdb itself trimmed the public reads at Q25 with fastp, ran MiXCR and retained productive beta chains. Under each unique CDR3 protein, matching rows form one entry showing the most common genes and DNA. TCRdb's processing, not the study's, gives the V and J calls here. This sample lists 350,000 or so distinct CDR3 sequences; roughly 17% were detected once. The top ten hold 9% to 15% of the sample.

About this clonotype: Its antigen is not yet known. No per-base quality is available; no much larger clone lies one base away.

The source material was peripheral blood. This chain joins TRBV20-1 to TRBJ1-2; TRBD1 agrees with 10 junctional bases. The receptor comes from an adult man with Graves' ophthalmopathy. The CDR3 region has the sequence CSAGDRGDYGYTF. Here is the DNA: TGCAGTGCTGGGGACAGGGGAGACTATGGCTACACCTTC.